What follows describes a single T cell receptor (beta chain). Its binding antigen is unknown. The input lacks base qualities; no much larger clone sits a single base away. The cohort was made up of approximately 700 healthy bone marrow donors. At the time of sampling, all cohort members were nominally healthy, though unrecorded immune exposures were likely present. The donor was CMV seronegative and was included in the group of several hundred seronegative cohort members. Every donor gave a peripheral blood sample, and the peripheral blood mononuclear cells from that sample were used for TCR beta sequencing. Genomic DNA was extracted from the blood cell samples with the Qiagen DNeasy Blood Extraction Kit. Clipping removes 1 base from V and 6 bases from J, with 9 as the unmatched junction base count. Sequences PRHDT (CDR1) and FYEKMQ (CDR2) are obtained from the germline V gene (reference sequence). From cysteine to phenylalanine, the CDR3 is 16 amino acids long. The retained sequence is limited to the CDR3, 48 bases, with the frame set at the first base.

The data originate from a study of cytomegalovirus exposure and HLA in healthy donors listed by TCRdb under 2017. With regard to the full study: An earlier analysis of approximately 640 of the donors reported about 250 Gb of sequence data and 117 million unique TCR beta sequences from 150 million to 200 million T cells. An early release covering 550 to 650 HLA-typed donors comprised 300 to 350 gigabases of sequencing data and 85 million or so unique TCR sequences. In an earlier analysis of 587 of the donors, high-throughput TCR beta sequencing was used to judge whether each TCR beta V gene segment behaved as functional or pseudogenic. Four to six DR-DQ haplotypes were handled as single units for association and clustering, since linkage in the cohort was strong. In addition to the first cohort of 650 to 750 subjects, a separate validation cohort of around 110 different subjects was used. In the later analysis, no new phenotypic data were used to find candidate immune exposures; instead, reliance was placed on TCR beta sequences and their occurrence across donors. Donor age, sex, ethnicity and CMV serostatus were compiled alongside the repertoire data. In a later genetic analysis, genome-wide SNP genotypes for about 65% of the 666 donors were used, and that subset was treated as a discovery cohort. Using immunosequencing, the study profiled T cell repertoires from about 610 subjects and related those repertoires to cytomegalovirus serostatus. HLA typing included class I and class II loci at four-digit resolution. The study aimed to test whether cataloging public T cell receptors could reveal signatures of past pathogen exposure. The study combined high-throughput TCR immunosequencing, statistical association of individual TCRs with disease status, and machine learning to predict cytomegalovirus infection status. Typing coverage varied by locus: roughly 629-630 donors for A, B, C, DRB1 and DQB1; roughly 520 for DQA1; around 570 for DPA1; some 470 for DPB1. Across some 400 genotyped donors of the cohort, an average of about 250,000 unique TCR beta nucleotide sequences per donor were sequenced, and 15% to 20% of those sequences were non-productive. A later analysis re-analyzed previously published TCR beta repertoires from 666 donors and added high-resolution HLA genotyping to study TCR occurrence patterns. Of the 300 to 500 genotyped donors, 70% to 90% were placed in the genetic ancestry cluster associated with self-reported Caucasian donors. All discovery cohort repertoires had been generated using a single sequencing platform.

Libraries were constructed by the immunoSEQ multiplex PCR assay. The multiplex PCR relied on a mix of 60 forward primers for TCR Vbeta segments and 13 reverse primers for TCR Jbeta segments. The CDR3 region of rearranged TCR beta genes was amplified from genomic DNA by a multiplex PCR assay. The Illumina HiSeq System was used to sequence the amplified TCR beta libraries as 87-base-pair reads. The authors processed their data as follows. A later analysis tallied 80 million to 95 million unique TCR beta chains across the 600 to 700 repertoires, and approximately 12 million of those chains were shared by two or more donors. To remove PCR and sequencing errors, raw reads were error-corrected and collapsed into unique sequences using a nearest-neighbor algorithm that merged closely related sequences. Alignment of CDR3 sequences to IMGT reference sequences was used to assign V, D and J gene segments. For a sequence to be retained, at least a six-nucleotide match to both a V gene segment and a J gene segment was required. A rearrangement was called productive if the CDR3 had no stop codons and remained in frame with V and J, and every other rearrangement was called non-productive. Following IMGT convention, CDR3 was defined as the stretch from the second conserved V-encoded cysteine up to the conserved J-encoded phenylalanine. The earlier analysis of 500 to 650 of the donors excluded any sequence lacking an unambiguous match to a single V gene segment. In an earlier analysis of several hundred of the donors, V segments were called functional above 56.7% productive rearrangements and were called segregating when the between-donor standard deviation exceeded 5%. A statistical classification framework was built to diagnose cytomegalovirus status from the catalog of TCR beta chain sequences. V and J gene assignment, in a later analysis, came from comparing TCR nucleotide sequences with IMGT/GENE-DB human TR gene sequences. In a later analysis, CDR3 sequences and most-parsimonious VDJ recombination scenarios were assigned using the TCRdist pipeline. In a later analysis, each TCR beta chain was defined by its CDR3 amino acid sequence together with its V-gene family, and reads lacking a unique V-gene family were excluded. As a way to deal with suspected cross-contamination and a sequencing artifact, a later analysis dropped 640 or so nucleotide sequences that were highly shared and had low generation probability. For each public chain, a later analysis derived a clonal expansion index from normalized ranks of inferred template counts within each repertoire. A later analysis computed generation probabilities with a VDJ recombination model fitted to out-of-frame rearrangements, and checked the results against IGoR. In a later analysis, hypergeometric tests were used to score TCR-TCR, TCR-HLA and TCR-CMV co-occurrence, with a repertoire-size bias correction applied to TCR pairs. False discovery rates were estimated in a later analysis by permuting HLA or CMV assignments 20 times. In a later analysis, co-occurring TCRs were grouped using DBSCAN, with TCRdist sequence similarity added in when clustering inside HLA-allele-positive subsets. For co-occurrence clustering, repertoires with fewer than 30,000 or more than 120,000 public chains were excluded, along with roughly 5 repertoires with anomalous nucleotide sharing. Drawn from immuneACCESS, this table holds only the in-frame rearrangements with V and J called that TCRdb kept. Clones are partly lost; checked studies trace under half to an unresolved V gene and leave the rest unexplained. V and J calls plus clone size are reproduced from that table; the DNA served to infer D and trimming. The sample table records over 110,000 clones; about 85% of these occur just once. 2.5% to 3.5% of the sample rests with the top ten.

Broad study findings and their caveats: A later analysis associated about 18,000 TCR beta sequences with specific HLA alleles at a false discovery rate of 0.05. Broadly in line with IMGT annotations, most TCR beta V segments showed up in productive rearrangements about 87% or about 30% of the time in an earlier analysis of approximately 600 of the donors. Compared with equally common non-associated chains, HLA-associated TCR beta chains in a later analysis were more clonally expanded and had lower generation probabilities. Because some donors lacked HLA typing at each locus, the association tests relied only on the typed subset. An association between a missense DCLRE1C variant and V-gene and J-gene trimming of TCR beta chains was found in a later genetic analysis and replicated in an independent cohort. The cohort was sequenced for TCR beta chains only, and without alpha or paired-chain data the features that could be detected were limited. The study gave a list of some 150 TCR beta chains associated with cytomegalovirus. According to a later analysis, TCR association rates differed among HLA loci, with DRB1 alleles showing the most associated TCRs and HLA-C alleles showing the fewest. Sequencing depth was assumed to be roughly uniform across donors in the presence/absence analyses, though that assumption may not hold. A further reported finding was that TCR beta sequences accurately predicted the HLA-A and HLA-B alleles for most subjects in the first cohort. The authors suggested that the approach could potentially be extended to other disease states and immunological phenotypes. A few of the identified cytomegalovirus-associated TCR beta chains were confirmed in vitro to be specific for cytomegalovirus antigens. Most TCR sequences were seen in very few donors, while some public TCRs were found in many individuals. Some IMGT-functional V segments, including TRBV6-2 and TRBV6-3, could not be told apart with the 87-base-pair reads, so those segments were excluded. Strong co-occurrence of HLA alleles, especially DR and DQ, made assigning TCR associations to individual alleles difficult. Linkage disequilibrium might explain the correlated functional status among segregating V segments, but an unknown experimental factor could not be ruled out. Approximately 16 rarely observed V segments, including chromosome 9 orphons, were excluded from the earlier analysis of approximately 500 of the donors because counts were too low. A later analysis reported that several top co-occurrence clusters appeared linked to parvovirus B19, influenza, CMV and Epstein-Barr virus. Cytomegalovirus status was reported to be diagnosed by the classifier with high specificity and sensitivity in both the original and validation cohorts. For the cohort, immune exposure information was limited to CMV serostatus. According to a later genetic analysis, donors in an Asian-associated ancestry cluster had fewer N-insertions in productive TCRs than the approximately 650-donor mean. The sequencing pipeline was judged likely to have produced a cluster of highly shared sequence variants as a technical artifact. According to a later analysis, most CMV-associated TCR beta chains appeared to be HLA-restricted, and the HLA associations seemed to be driven largely by CMV exposure.

The V gene is TRBV13 and the J gene is TRBJ2-1; TRBD2 lines up with 7 middle nucleotides. This sequence was found in a female donor in good health and CMV-seronegative. The sequenced material came from PBMCs. Read as DNA, the sequence is TGTGCCAGCAGCTTAGAGGCTAGCGGACCCCTCAATGAGCAGTTCTTC. This sequence encodes CASSLEASGPLNEQFF.